This T cell receptor beta chain comes out of a study of CD8+ T cells in alopecia areata (dated by TCRdb to the late 2010s). Regarding the research as a whole: The treated patients, all with moderate-to-severe alopecia areata, were enrolled in an open-label pilot trial of oral tofacitinib given at 5 to 10 mg twice daily. Patients stayed on tofacitinib for 6 to 18 months and then had 6 months of follow-up off drug so that delayed response and recurrence could be assessed. High-throughput TCRbeta sequencing was used to examine T cell clonal expansion in alopecia areata in both the C3H/HeJ mouse model and human patients. On the human side, TCRbeta sequencing was run on scalp tissue and on sorted CD4+ and CD8+ peripheral blood T cells from healthy controls and from alopecia areata patients with either patchy or totalis/universalis disease. Biopsies were taken from tofacitinib-treated patients at baseline and again at 4 and 24 weeks into treatment, and several of those patients also had a later scalp biopsy. Clonality in the scalp was compared among normal scalp (n=4), patchy alopecia areata scalp (n=8), and alopecia totalis/universalis scalp (n=8). RNA was extracted with the PAXgene miRNA kit for fixed scalp, the miRNeasy kit for PBMCs, and the RNeasy kit for mouse skin. Amplification of TCRbeta CDR3 regions was done by immunoSEQ multiplex PCR using 35 Vbeta forward primers and 13 Jbeta reverse primers. On the study overall, not on this receptor specifically: Shared TCR sequences between patients were less evident than in mice, which may be partly attributable to HLA diversity in the patient population. Unlike mouse skin, where gammadelta T cells dominate, normal human skin contains resident alphabeta T cells that get sequenced too, which complicates analysis of the scalp TCR repertoire. Compared with normal scalp, lesional scalp, particularly in alopecia totalis/universalis, had higher clonality and more expanded CD8+ clones, which suggests antigenic drive.

Libraries were made using the immunoSEQ multiplex PCR assay. To provide template for TCR sequencing, every sample had RNA extracted and reverse transcribed into cDNA. First-strand cDNA was synthesized using SuperScript III with a 2:1 mix of oligo-dT and random hexamers. A synthetic immune receptor repertoire was used to measure amplification bias, and any remaining bias was corrected computationally. The authors' analysis ran thus. Raw reads were preprocessed to remove errors, and CDR3 was defined according to IMGT conventions as the region from the conserved cysteine to phenylalanine. Clonality was computed by normalizing Shannon entropy by log2 of the number of productive unique TCRs and subtracting the result from 1. Whether scalp clones were CD4 or CD8 was inferred by matching scalp TCRbeta sequences against CD4 and CD8 repertoires sorted from blood. The clones in this table, taken by TCRdb from immuneACCESS, are in-frame only. Not every clone is retained; where verified, under half of the shortfall comes from an unresolved V gene, and the cause of the rest is unknown. The D gene and trimming were derived from the DNA, and the V and J assignments and clone size from that table. The table for this sample lists some 180,000 clones; 63% of them were counted only once. The top ten hold approximately 1.7% of the sample.

As concerns this clone: No antigen is known for it. No much larger clonotype is one base removed from it; base qualities were not supplied.

Per the publication, the time point label means: baseline before oral tofacitinib. Peripheral blood and lesional scalp punch biopsies were obtained from patients with alopecia areata. PBMCs were separated by density centrifugation and stained for CD3, CD4 and CD8, after which CD4+ and CD8+ T cells were sorted on a FACSAria. CDR1 and CDR2 are drawn from the germline V gene (reference sequence): GTSNPN, SVGIG. Taken from cysteine to phenylalanine, the CDR3 has 13 residues. The sequence is cut down to CDR3 DNA, 39 bases in frame from base 1. Deletion took 6 bases off V and 7 bases off J, with a span of 18 bases between the germline ends.

This TCR was recovered from a human donor with alopecia areata. Here the sequenced sample was CD4+ T cells sorted from blood, taken at week 0. The rearranged chain carries TRBV30 and TRBJ1-2, and TRBD1 may be the D gene, going by 5 matching bases. CDR3 reads: CACSELDIGGYTF. The nucleotide sequence reads as follows: TGTGCCTGTTCGGAGTTGGACATAGGTGGCTACACCTTC.